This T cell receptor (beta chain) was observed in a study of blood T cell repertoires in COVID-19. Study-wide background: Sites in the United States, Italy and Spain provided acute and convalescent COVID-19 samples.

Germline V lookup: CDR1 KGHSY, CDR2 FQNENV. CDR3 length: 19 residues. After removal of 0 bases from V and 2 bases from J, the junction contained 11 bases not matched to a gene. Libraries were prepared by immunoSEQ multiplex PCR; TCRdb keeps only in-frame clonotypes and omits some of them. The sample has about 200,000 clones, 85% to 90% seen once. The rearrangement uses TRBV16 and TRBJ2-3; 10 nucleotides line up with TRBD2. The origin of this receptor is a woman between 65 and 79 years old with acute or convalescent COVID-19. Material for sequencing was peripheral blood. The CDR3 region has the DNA TGTGCCAGCAGCCAATCGGGGCGACCTAGCGGGAGAACCACAGATACGCAGTATTTT. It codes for CASSQSGRPSGRTTDTQYF.